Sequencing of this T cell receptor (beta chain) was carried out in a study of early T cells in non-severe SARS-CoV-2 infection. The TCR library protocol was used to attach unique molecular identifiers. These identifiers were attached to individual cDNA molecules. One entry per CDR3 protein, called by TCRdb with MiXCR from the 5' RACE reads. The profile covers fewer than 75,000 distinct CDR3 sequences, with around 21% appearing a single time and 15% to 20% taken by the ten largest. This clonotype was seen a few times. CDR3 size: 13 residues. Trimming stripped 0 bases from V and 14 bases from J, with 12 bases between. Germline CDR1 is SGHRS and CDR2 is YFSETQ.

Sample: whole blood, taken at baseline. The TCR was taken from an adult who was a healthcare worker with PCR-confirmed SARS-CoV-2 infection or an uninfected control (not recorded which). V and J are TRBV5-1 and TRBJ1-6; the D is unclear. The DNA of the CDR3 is TGCGCCAGCAGCTTGGACGGTCCCTCGGCCCTCCACTTT. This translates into CASSLDGPSALHF.